The 30 T cell receptor beta chains reported below all come from one sample, sequenced in a study of immune evolution from preneoplasia to lung adenocarcinoma. Sequencing used immunoSEQ multiplex PCR; TCRdb keeps in-frame clones, though not all of them. The repertoire includes over 3,000 clones, roughly 80% of them detected once, and 8.8% sits in the top ten. Material for sequencing was FFPE adjacent normal lung tissue. Source of these receptors: a person between 65 and 80 years old with lung adenocarcinoma.

The chain uses TRBV5-1 and TRBJ2-5; D is possibly TRBD2 (5 bases). CDR3 length: 14 residues. V was clipped by 0 bases and J by 5 bases, with 11 bases between them. In germline, CDR1 is SGHRS, CDR2 YFSETQ. CDR3 region: CASSLAVGVETQYF. CDR3 in DNA: TGCGCCAGCAGCTTGGCGGTGGGAGTTGAGACCCAGTACTTC.

The gene calls are TRBV9 and TRBJ1-1, with 9 positions matching TRBD1. Germline V gene data show CDR1 as SGDLS and CDR2 as YYNGEE. The CDR3 has 14 residues. Germline trimming cut 2 bases from V and 6 bases from J; bases unmatched to any gene: 5. The CDR3: CASSVGTGRSEAFF. In DNA, the CDR3 is TGTGCCAGCAGCGTGGGGACAGGGAGGTCTGAAGCTTTCTTT. The full variable domain, completed using reference TRBV9 and TRBJ1-1, is DSGVTQTPKHLITATGQRVTLRCSPRSGDLSVYWYQQSLDQGLQFLIQYYNGEERAKGNILERFSAQQFPDLHSELNLSSLELGDSALYFCASSVGTGRSEAFFGQGTRLTVV.

The chain carries TRBV14 and TRBJ2-1; TRBD2 matches at 7 bases. J was trimmed by 8 bases and V by 4 bases; bases with no gene match: 11. Germline V gene sequence: CDR1 SGHDN, CDR2 FVKESK. This CDR3 is built from 15 residues. The CDR3 spells CASSPLALNRDEQFF. The CDR3 DNA reads TGTGCCAGCAGCCCACTAGCGCTGAATCGGGATGAGCAGTTCTTC.

Regarding this clone: The junction and the germline gene differ at one end; a read error may be behind it. Other nucleotide sequences from this sample produce the same CDR3. This chain uses TRBV4-1 with TRBJ1-2, with 7 bases aligning to TRBD1. The CDR3 runs 14 residues. CDR1 MGHRA and CDR2 YSYEKL come from the germline V gene. CDR3 sequence reads: CASSQGDRDYGYTF. The CDR3 coding sequence is TGTGCTAGCAGCCAAGGCGACAGGGACTATGGCTACACCTTC.

The gene calls are TRBV28 and TRBJ2-2; a weak D match, TRBD1 (6 bases). This CDR3 has 16 residues. V dropped 6 bases and J dropped 2 bases, with 16 bases sitting between them. Germline V gene sequence: CDR1 MDHEN, CDR2 SYDVKM. As DNA, the CDR3 is TGTGCCAGCAGGCCGATAGGACAGATTAACACCGGGGAGCTGTTTTTT. This encodes CASRPIGQINTGELFF.

This clone showed up just once. This rearrangement joins TRBV5-5 to TRBJ2-1; D is perhaps TRBD1 (6 bases). Between the trimmed V and J ends, which lost 6 bases and 1 base, there was a span of 14 bases. CDR3 length: 15 residues. The germline gives CDR1 SGHKS, CDR2 YYEKEE (reference sequence). The CDR3 nucleotides are TGTGCCAGCACCCTTTTGGGGGCTTCCTACAATGAGCAGTTCTTC. The encoded protein is CASTLLGASYNEQFF.

The gene calls are TRBV19 and TRBJ2-1; possibly TRBD2 for D (6 bases). This CDR3 is built from 15 residues. Trimming removed 3 bases from V and 6 bases from J, with 15 bases in between. Germline-derived CDR1 and CDR2 are LNHDA and SQIVND (reference sequence). CDR3 loop: CASSIDGSGSNEQFF. In DNA form, the CDR3 reads TGTGCCAGTAGTATTGACGGGAGTGGATCCAATGAGCAGTTCTTC.

The V gene is TRBV28, the J gene TRBJ2-5, with 11 positions matching TRBD1. The CDR3 runs 14 residues. Germline CDR1 is MDHEN and CDR2 is SYDVKM. With V trimmed by 5 bases and J by 5 bases, 4 bases remained unmatched. CDR3 nucleotides: TGTGCCAGCAGTCTCGGGACAGGGGGGGAGACCCAGTACTTC. Translation: CASSLGTGGETQYF.

The V gene is TRBV4-1, the J gene TRBJ2-3; tentatively, D is TRBD2 (6 bases). V was trimmed by 2 bases and J by 4 bases, leaving 10 bases between them. The CDR3 extends over 14 amino acids. Looked up from germline, CDR1 is MGHRA and CDR2 is YSYEKL. CDR3 in DNA: TGCGCCAGCAGCCAATTCGGAGGGTCAGATACGCAGTATTTT. It translates to CASSQFGGSDTQYF.

V gene TRBV7-2 combines with J gene TRBJ2-1, with D unresolved. From germline, CDR1 is SGHTA and CDR2 FQGNSA. The CDR3 has 13 amino acids. The ends were cut back, 1 base at V and 6 bases at J, with 7 bases in the middle. In DNA form, the CDR3 reads TGTGCCAGCAGCTTAGAGGCCATCAATGAGCAGTTCTTC. It encodes CASSLEAINEQFF.

The gene calls are TRBV5-4 and TRBJ1-1; unclear D gene. This CDR3 region has 11 residues. Trimming stripped 5 bases from V and 8 bases from J, with 10 bases between. The germline V gene has CDR1 SGHNT and CDR2 YYREEE (reference sequence). The CDR3 spells CASSKGGEAFF. CDR3 nucleotide sequence: TGTGCCAGCAGTAAGGGAGGGGAAGCTTTCTTT.

V usage is TRBV27 and J usage is TRBJ2-1; a possible D gene is TRBD2 (6 bases). From germline, CDR1 is MNHEY and CDR2 SMNVEV (reference sequence). The CDR3 loop spans 15 amino acids. V lost 2 bases, J lost 2 bases, and 10 bases lay in between. The CDR3 nucleotides read TGTGCCAGCAGTTTAAACGGGGGAACCTACAATGAGCAGTTCTTC. Protein sequence: CASSLNGGTYNEQFF.

The chain has TRBV18 and TRBJ1-3; no clear D. Germline lookup yields CDR1 KGHSH and CDR2 LQKENI. The CDR3 totals 15 residues. Trimming pared 3 bases from V and 0 bases from J, leaving 9 bases between. The CDR3 protein is CASSPQMNSGNTIYF. In nucleotides, the CDR3 is TGTGCCAGCTCACCGCAGATGAACTCTGGAAACACCATATATTTT.

V is TRBV30 and J is TRBJ1-2; D unresolved. Trimming stripped 2 bases from V and 2 bases from J, with 15 bases between. The CDR3 loop spans 15 amino acids. Germline loops: CDR1 GTSNPN, CDR2 SVGIG (reference sequence). CDR3 coding DNA: TGTGCCTGGAGTCCCCCGGTTATTGGGAACTATGGCTACACCTTC. Protein product: CAWSPPVIGNYGYTF.

Points on this clone: The identical CDR3 is also encoded by other nucleotide sequences in the sample. The V gene is TRBV19, the J gene TRBJ2-1; D is unclear. The V gene lost 7 bases and the J gene lost 4 bases, with 8 bases spanning the gap. This CDR3 contains 12 residues. Germline CDR1 LNHDA, CDR2 SQIVND (reference sequence). The CDR3 DNA sequence: TGTGCCAGTAATTCTTTATACAATGAGCAGTTCTTC. This gives the protein CASNSLYNEQFF.

V and J are TRBV19 and TRBJ1-2; no clear D gene. The germline CDR1 and CDR2 sequences are LNHDA and SQIVND (reference sequence). Trimming shortened V by 3 bases and J by 1 base, and 15 bases separated the two germline ends. This CDR3 is built from 16 residues. Written as DNA, the CDR3 is TGTGCCAGTAGTATCTCGCTGGCTTCCCTTAACTATGGCTACACCTTC. Residues: CASSISLASLNYGYTF.

V and J are TRBV11-2 and TRBJ2-7; the D is unclear. V was shortened by 5 bases and J by 5 bases, with 7 bases between the two germline ends. This CDR3 is built from 11 residues. The germline V gene has CDR1 SGHAT and CDR2 FQNNGV. The CDR3 region is CASSHMDEQYF. In nucleotides, the CDR3 is TGTGCCAGCAGCCACATGGACGAGCAGTACTTC.

The V and J genes are TRBV4-1 and TRBJ2-1; tentative D call: TRBD2 (6 bases). V was clipped by 0 bases and J by 9 bases, with 6 bases between them. The germline gives CDR1 MGHRA, CDR2 YSYEKL. This CDR3 has 12 residues. CDR3 loop: CASSQDGSEQFF. The DNA for the CDR3 is TGCGCCAGCAGCCAAGACGGGAGTGAGCAGTTCTTC.

The CDR3 spells CASRPGTGANVLTF. The CDR3 region has the DNA TGCGCCAGCAGGCCAGGGACGGGGGCCAACGTCCTGACTTTC. The V call is TRBV5-1, the J call TRBJ2-6; D may match TRBD1 or TRBD2 (5 bases each). V was cut by 5 bases and J by 4 bases, with 10 bases left in between. The CDR3 loop spans 14 amino acids. The germline gives CDR1 SGHRS, CDR2 YFSETQ. The entire variable domain, with the rest obtained from reference TRBV5-1 and TRBJ2-6, is as follows: KAGVTQTPRYLIKTRGQQVTLSCSPISGHRSVSWYQQTPGQGLQFLFEYFSETQRNKGNFPGRFSGRQFSNSRSEMNVSTLELGDSALYLCASRPGTGANVLTFGAGSRLTVL.

The rearrangement joins TRBV11-2 to TRBJ1-1, with D perhaps matching TRBD1 (6 bases). The CDR3 has 14 residues. Trimming cost V 1 base and J 6 bases, with 12 bases left between them. CDR1 is SGHAT, CDR2 FQNNGV, per germline. CDR3 region: CASSLGTGQSEAFF. CDR3 bases: TGTGCCAGCAGCTTAGGCACAGGGCAATCTGAAGCTTTCTTT.

The V call is TRBV28, the J call TRBJ1-5, with 7 nucleotides matching TRBD1. The CDR3 spans 15 residues. Germline CDR1 is MDHEN and CDR2 is SYDVKM. V was pared by 6 bases and J by 1 base, with 6 bases of the junction left unmatched. CDR3 DNA sequence: TGTGCCAGCAGCCGACAGGGACGGAGCAATCAGCCCCAGCATTTT. It codes for CASSRQGRSNQPQHF.

The gene calls are TRBV12-5 and TRBJ1-2; D call uncertain. This CDR3 is 18 amino acids long. The germline gives CDR1 LGHNT, CDR2 FRNRAP. Trimming pared 0 bases from V and 4 bases from J, leaving 21 bases between. CDR3 DNA: TGTGCTAGTGGTTTGGTACCCCTCTCGGGGATTGAAATCTATGGCTACACCTTC. Translation gives CASGLVPLSGIEIYGYTF.

The V and J genes are TRBV2 and TRBJ2-1, with D possibly TRBD1 on 6 matching bases. The CDR3 covers 16 residues. CDR1 is SNHLY, CDR2 FYNNEI, per germline. V was clipped by 6 bases and J by 0 bases, with 15 bases between them. The DNA of the CDR3 is TGTGCCAGCAGCTGGACAGAACCTTCCTCCTACAATGAGCAGTTCTTC. The encoded protein is CASSWTEPSSYNEQFF. The full variable domain, with the rest looked up from reference TRBV2 and TRBJ2-1, is EPEVTQTPSHQVTQMGQEVILRCVPISNHLYFYWYRQILGQKVEFLVSFYNNEISEKSEIFDDQFSVERPDGSNFTLKIRSTKLEDSAMYFCASSWTEPSSYNEQFFGPGTRLTVL.

V is TRBV28 and J is TRBJ1-1, with D hard to call. Germline values: CDR1 MDHEN, CDR2 SYDVKM. This CDR3 contains 11 residues. V lost 5 bases to trimming and J lost 6 bases, with 7 bases between them. The CDR3 DNA reads TGTGCCAGCAGTAGGACGGCTGAAGCTTTCTTT. As protein: CASSRTAEAFF.

The V call is TRBV5-1, the J call TRBJ2-1, with D uncertain. The CDR3 sequence is 13 residues long. V dropped 0 bases and J dropped 6 bases, with 7 bases sitting between them. Germline V gene lookup returns CDR1 SGHRS and CDR2 YFSETQ. The CDR3 DNA reads as TGCGCCAGCAGCTTGGGGCTTGGCAATGAGCAGTTCTTC. It encodes CASSLGLGNEQFF.

This clone is a singleton in its sample. The genes are TRBV28 and TRBJ1-1; no clear D gene. CDR1 and CDR2 from the germline V gene are MDHEN and SYDVKM. Deletions cut 5 bases from V and 3 bases from J, with 7 bases between. CDR3 length equals 12 residues. CDR3 nucleotides: TGTGCCAGCAGTCTCCAGCACACTGAAGCTTTCTTT. It translates to CASSLQHTEAFF.

This rearrangement joins TRBV6-1 to TRBJ2-3; the D gene is possibly TRBD1 (5 bases). Trimming took 5 bases from V and 1 from J, leaving 10 bases between them. Germline-derived CDR1 and CDR2 are MNHNS and SASEGT. This CDR3 is 14 amino acids long. CDR3 region: CASSPLGGTDTQYF. In nucleotides, the CDR3 is TGTGCCAGCAGTCCCCTAGGGGGCACAGATACGCAGTATTTT.

The V call is TRBV6-5, the J call TRBJ1-4; no clear D. This CDR3 has 13 residues. Deletions cut 4 bases from V and 6 bases from J, with 9 bases between. Looked up from germline, CDR1 is MNHEY and CDR2 is SVGAGI. CDR3 protein: CASSSGEDEKLFF. In DNA, the CDR3 is TGTGCCAGCAGTTCAGGAGAAGATGAAAAACTGTTTTTT.

The V call is TRBV11-2, the J call TRBJ2-1, with 7 bases identical to TRBD2. The CDR3 sequence is 15 residues long. Germline CDR1 reads SGHAT; CDR2 reads FQNNGV. Trimming cost V 2 bases and J 5 bases; bases outside gene matches: 6. The CDR3 DNA reads as TGTGCCAGCAGCTTAAGACTAGCAGAAAACAATGAGCAGTTCTTC. Protein: CASSLRLAENNEQFF.

The chain uses TRBV11-2 and TRBJ2-7; TRBD1 agrees at 7 bases. V trimming: 6 bases; J trimming: 5 bases; junction bases outside the gene matches: 4. The germline V gene has CDR1 SGHAT and CDR2 FQNNGV. CDR3 length: 12 residues. CDR3 sequence: CASRSGQNEQYF. CDR3 DNA sequence: TGTGCCAGCAGGTCGGGACAGAACGAGCAGTACTTC.